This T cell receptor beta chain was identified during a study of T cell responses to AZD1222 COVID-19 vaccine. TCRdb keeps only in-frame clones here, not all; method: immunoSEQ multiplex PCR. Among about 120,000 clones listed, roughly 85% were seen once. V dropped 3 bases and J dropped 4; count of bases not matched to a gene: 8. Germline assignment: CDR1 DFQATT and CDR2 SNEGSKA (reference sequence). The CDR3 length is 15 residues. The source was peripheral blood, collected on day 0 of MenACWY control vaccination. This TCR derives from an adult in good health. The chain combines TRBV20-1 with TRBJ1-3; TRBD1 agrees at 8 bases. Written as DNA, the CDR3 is TGCAGTGCTAGTAGTCCTGACAGGGGAGGAAACACCATATATTTT. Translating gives CSASSPDRGGNTIYF.